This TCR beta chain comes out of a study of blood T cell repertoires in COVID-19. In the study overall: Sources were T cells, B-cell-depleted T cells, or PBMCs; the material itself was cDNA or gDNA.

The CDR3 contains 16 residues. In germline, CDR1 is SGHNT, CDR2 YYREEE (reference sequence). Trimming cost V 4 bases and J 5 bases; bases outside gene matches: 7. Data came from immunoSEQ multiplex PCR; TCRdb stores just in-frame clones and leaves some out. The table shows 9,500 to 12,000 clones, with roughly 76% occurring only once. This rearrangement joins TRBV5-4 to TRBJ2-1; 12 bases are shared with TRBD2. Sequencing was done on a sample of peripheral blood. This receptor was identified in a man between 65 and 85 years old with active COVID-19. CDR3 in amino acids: CASSDPSGGADNEQFF. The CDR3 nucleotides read TGTGCCAGCAGCGATCCTAGCGGGGGGGCCGACAATGAGCAGTTCTTC.